This section outlines one T cell receptor beta chain sequence together with its context. V lost 5 bases and J 6 bases, leaving 16 bases between the germline ends. The CDR3 has 14 residues. Germline V lookup: CDR1 SGHVS, CDR2 FNYEAQ. Both 60 Vbeta primers and 13 Jbeta primers went into the PCR. Assay used: immunoSEQ multiplex PCR; TCRdb lists only in-frame clones, some missing. The repertoire holds 100,000 to 150,000 clones, with roughly 80% as singletons. This record comes from a study of cytomegalovirus exposure and HLA in healthy donors. Sequenced input: PBMCs. This chain connects TRBV7-6 to TRBJ1-2; D unclear. The receptor was isolated from a young man in good health and CMV-seronegative. The CDR3 region is CASSPGLPGDGYTF. The CDR3, as DNA: TGTGCCAGCAGCCCAGGACTGCCGGGAGATGGCTACACCTTC.